The next 27 T cell receptor beta chains were all read from a single sample in a study of blood T cell repertoires in COVID-19 (dated by TCRdb to 2019 to 2021). Receptor libraries were prepared by the immunoSEQ multiplex PCR assay. TCRdb re-hosts the immuneACCESS table, in-frame sequences only. Its copies lack some clones; in the studies checked, an unresolved V gene accounts for under half of them, and the cause for the rest is not known. Counted in this sample were about 140,000 clones; around 90% of them appeared once. Over 9.5% of the sample belongs to the ten largest clones. The sample taken for sequencing was peripheral blood. These receptors originate from a man in his 60s with active or convalescent COVID-19.

The chain is built from TRBV6-5 and TRBJ1-1; 7 bases agree with TRBD1. CDR3 length: 14 residues. Germline lookup yields CDR1 MNHEY and CDR2 SVGAGI. Trimming took 0 bases from V and 4 from J; bases not matched to a gene: 2. The CDR3 DNA is TGTGCCAGCAGTTACTCCGCAGGGGGCACTGAAGCTTTCTTT. Amino acid sequence: CASSYSAGGTEAFF.

The chain recombines TRBV27 with TRBJ2-2; no definite D call. CDR1 is MNHEY, CDR2 SMNVEV, per germline (reference sequence). Trimming removed 3 bases from V and 2 bases from J, with 7 bases in between. The CDR3 consists of 14 residues. The CDR3 loop reads CASSLSSNTGELFF. Written as DNA, the CDR3 is TGTGCCAGCAGTTTGTCCAGTAACACCGGGGAGCTGTTTTTT.

DNA for the CDR3: TGTGCCTCCTCTCCGAGGAATGAGCAGTTCTTC. Translated: CASSPRNEQFF. V and J are TRBV10-3 and TRBJ2-1; D ambiguous. The germline V and J ends were trimmed by 11 bases and 7 bases, with 12 bases remaining between them. This CDR3 contains 11 residues. The germline V gene has CDR1 ENHRY and CDR2 SYGVKD.

This chain uses TRBV9 with TRBJ2-1; 16 bases agree with TRBD2. The CDR3 loop spans 19 amino acids. Per germline, CDR1 SGDLS and CDR2 YYNGEE. The trim removed 0 bases at V and 2 bases at J, leaving 5 bases unmatched. In DNA form, the CDR3 reads TGTGCCAGCAGCGTAGTAGAGGGACTAGCGGGAGGGCCCTACAATGAGCAGTTCTTC. The encoded protein is CASSVVEGLAGGPYNEQFF.

This clone was seen many times. The V gene is TRBV29-1, the J gene TRBJ1-1, with 7 bases lining up with TRBD1. Germline V gene data show CDR1 as SQVTM and CDR2 as ANQGSEA. The CDR3 runs 10 residues. V shed 6 bases and J 7 bases; nucleotides not matched to a gene: 2. The CDR3 coding sequence is TGCAGCGTCAGGGGGAATGAAGCTTTCTTT. Translation gives CSVRGNEAFF.

This chain links TRBV19 with TRBJ2-2, with a tentative D call TRBD1 (6 bases). CDR3 length: 15 amino acids. Trimming took 6 bases from V and 2 from J, leaving 13 bases between them. Germline V gene data show CDR1 as LNHDA and CDR2 as SQIVND (reference sequence). The CDR3 DNA sequence: TGTGCCAGTAGACAGGACAGAAGCAACACCGGGGAGCTGTTTTTT. Amino acid sequence: CASRQDRSNTGELFF.

This clone has a handful of counts. This chain links TRBV28 with TRBJ2-7; no definite D call. This CDR3 comprises 12 residues. V lost 7 bases and J lost 8, with 15 bases in between. Germline V lookup: CDR1 MDHEN, CDR2 SYDVKM. CDR3 DNA sequence: TGTGCCAGCACCACTGGTTGGCGGAAGCAGTACTTC. Translation gives CASTTGWRKQYF.

This rearrangement joins TRBV28 to TRBJ1-2; D not certain. This CDR3 comprises 15 residues. Germline CDR1 reads MDHEN; CDR2 reads SYDVKM. V lost 3 bases to trimming and J lost 1 base, with 12 bases between them. CDR3 coding DNA: TGTGCCAGCAGTTTCGGAGTCCTGGGTAACTATGGCTACACCTTC. Translating it yields CASSFGVLGNYGYTF.

This chain uses TRBV6-4 with TRBJ1-1; D perhaps matches TRBD1 (5 bases). Germline loops: CDR1 MRHNA, CDR2 SNTAGT. V was pared by 0 bases and J by 6 bases, with 14 bases between. The CDR3 runs 15 residues. The CDR3 protein is CASSDSTETGSEAFF. CDR3 nucleotide sequence: TGTGCCAGCAGTGACTCGACAGAAACTGGCTCTGAAGCTTTCTTT.

The chain links TRBV18 to TRBJ2-7; a weak D match, TRBD1 (5 bases). This CDR3 has 13 residues. From germline, CDR1 is KGHSH and CDR2 LQKENI. V was clipped by 3 bases and J by 6 bases, with 12 bases between them. The DNA of the CDR3 is TGTGCCAGCTCACCGACGGACATTGCCGAGCAGTACTTC. Residues: CASSPTDIAEQYF. Drawing the rest from reference TRBV18 and TRBJ2-7, the complete variable domain is NAGVMQNPRHLVRRRGQEARLRCSPMKGHSHVYWYRQLPEEGLKFMVYLQKENIIDESGMPKERFSAEFPKEGPSILRIQQVVRGDSAAYFCASSPTDIAEQYFGPGTRLTVT.

This clone was seen just once. The rearrangement uses TRBV28 and TRBJ1-6, with 9 bases that match TRBD1. CDR1 MDHEN and CDR2 SYDVKM come from the germline V gene. After removal of 4 bases from V and 3 bases from J, the junction contained 4 bases not matched to a gene. CDR3 length: 16 amino acids. In nucleotides, the CDR3 is TGTGCCAGCAGTTCACAGGGGGCTTACTATAATTCACCCCTCCACTTT. Translation gives CASSSQGAYYNSPLHF.

The chain is built from TRBV29-1 and TRBJ2-7; 7 nucleotides line up with TRBD2. Germline CDR1 reads SQVTM; CDR2 reads ANQGSEA. With V trimmed by 6 bases and J by 2 bases, 7 bases remained unmatched. This CDR3 is 13 amino acids long. In nucleotides, the CDR3 is TGCAGCGTCCGGACTAGGCCTACCTACGAGCAGTACTTC. This translates into CSVRTRPTYEQYF.

The chain employs TRBV18 and TRBJ1-5; 8 nucleotides align to TRBD1. From germline, CDR1 is KGHSH and CDR2 LQKENI. This CDR3 has 17 amino acids. The V segment lost 3 bases and the J segment 2 bases; nucleotides outside the gene matches: 9. DNA for the CDR3: TGTGCCAGCTCACCGCCTCAGGGGGCCTTAGGCAATCAGCCCCAGCATTTT. Translation: CASSPPQGALGNQPQHF.

This rearrangement joins TRBV18 to TRBJ2-1; D is uncertain. Trimming left V 0 bases short and J 10 bases short, with 13 bases between. CDR3 length equals 14 residues. Germline values: CDR1 KGHSH, CDR2 LQKENI. CDR3 in DNA: TGTGCCAGCTCACCACCTCACTCGTCGAGCGAGCAGTTCTTC. It yields the protein CASSPPHSSSEQFF.

This clone showed up just once. The chain joins TRBV6-5 to TRBJ2-7; 10 bases agree with TRBD2. This CDR3 is built from 14 residues. Unmatched junction bases numbered 6, after V lost 8 bases and J lost 2 bases. Germline loops: CDR1 MNHEY, CDR2 SVGAGI. CDR3 bases: TGTGCCAGCTCCCGAACTAGCGGGACCTACGAGCAGTACTTC. It is translated as CASSRTSGTYEQYF.

The chain links TRBV6-5 to TRBJ1-6; D is perhaps TRBD1 (5 bases). CDR3 size: 14 residues. V was trimmed by 7 bases and J by 7 bases, leaving 14 bases between them. Germline V gene lookup returns CDR1 MNHEY and CDR2 SVGAGI. The CDR3 coding sequence is TGTGCCAGCATCGGCCCAGGGTGGAATTCACCCCTCCACTTT. The encoded protein is CASIGPGWNSPLHF.

V is TRBV4-3 and J is TRBJ1-4; D unclear. Germline loops: CDR1 LGHNA, CDR2 YSLEER. CDR3 length: 18 amino acids. With 0 bases removed from V and 7 bases from J, the gap between germline ends came to 21 bases. The CDR3 bases are TGCGCCAGCAGCCAAGATGCTGGGCCAAGTATCGAAGGTGAAAAACTGTTTTTT. Its translation: CASSQDAGPSIEGEKLFF.

This rearrangement joins TRBV6-5 to TRBJ2-7, with 11 bases identical to TRBD1. The V and J ends lost 0 bases and 7 bases, in that order; junction bases with no gene match: 5. The V gene's germline CDR1 is MNHEY and CDR2 SVGAGI. The CDR3 is 15 amino acids. The CDR3 protein is CASSYSGTGGREQYF. DNA of the CDR3: TGTGCCAGCAGTTACTCTGGGACAGGGGGGAGAGAGCAGTACTTC.

The chain employs TRBV4-2 and TRBJ1-2, with D perhaps TRBD1 (5 bases). This CDR3 contains 13 residues. The V gene's germline CDR1 is LGHNA and CDR2 YNFKEQ. Trimming took off 0 bases at V and 13 bases at J, with 15 bases between the two ends. The CDR3 reads CASSQETGPQGTF. CDR3 sequence (DNA): TGTGCCAGCAGCCAAGAAACAGGTCCCCAGGGCACCTTC.

The chain joins TRBV24-1 to TRBJ2-5; perhaps TRBD2 as D (7 bases). Per the germline V gene, CDR1 is KGHDR and CDR2 is SFDVKD. The length of the CDR3 is 15 residues. Trimming pared 6 bases from V and 1 base from J, leaving 14 bases between. The CDR3 sequence: CATSSPGGTQETQYF. CDR3 sequence (DNA): TGTGCCACCAGTTCGCCGGGGGGCACCCAAGAGACCCAGTACTTC.

The gene calls are TRBV20-1 and TRBJ2-1, with D uncertain. With 4 bases removed from V and 4 bases from J, the gap between germline ends came to 2 bases. CDR1 and CDR2 from the germline V gene are DFQATT and SNEGSKA (reference sequence). This CDR3 spans 10 amino acids. This chain's CDR3 is CSATYNEQFF. The CDR3 nucleotides read TGCAGTGCTACGTACAATGAGCAGTTCTTC.

The CDR3 reads CASSRGLAGAGPYF. DNA of the CDR3: TGTGCCAGCAGCCGGGGACTAGCGGGAGCCGGTCCGTACTTC. V and J are TRBV11-1 and TRBJ2-7, with 14 nucleotides matching TRBD2. J was trimmed by 12 bases and V by 5 bases; bases with no gene match: 9. The CDR3 loop spans 14 amino acids. Germline loops: CDR1 SGHAT, CDR2 FQDESV (reference sequence).

The rearrangement uses TRBV28 and TRBJ1-5, with a possible D match to TRBD1 (6 bases). CDR1 and CDR2 (germline): MDHEN, SYDVKM. V was clipped by 5 bases and J by 6 bases, with 14 bases between them. The CDR3 sequence is 14 residues long. CDR3 nucleotide sequence: TGTGCCAGCAGTCCGGGGGGCCCGGCTCAGCCCCAGCATTTT. This translates into CASSPGGPAQPQHF.

V gene TRBV28 combines with J gene TRBJ2-3, with D uncertain. V was cut by 5 bases and J by 4 bases, with 10 bases left in between. CDR3 size: 13 residues. Germline V gives CDR1 MDHEN, CDR2 SYDVKM. The CDR3 spells CASSQSHADTQYF. The CDR3, as DNA: TGTGCCAGCAGTCAGTCCCACGCAGATACGCAGTATTTT.

About this clone: An end of the junction differs from the germline gene, which may be a read error. The chain combines TRBV7-9 with TRBJ1-1, with D possibly TRBD1 on 6 matching bases. In germline, CDR1 is SEHNR, CDR2 FQNEAQ (reference sequence). CDR3 length: 13 residues. CDR3 amino acids: CASTLGQKPEAFF. CDR3 nucleotide sequence: TGTGCCAGCACCTTAGGACAGAAACCTGAAGCTTTCTTT.

The rearrangement joins TRBV12-1 to TRBJ2-1; no check of the table's D call, TRBD2, against the DNA was made. TRBV12-1 is termed a pseudogene. This CDR3 comprises 16 residues. CDR3 sequence: CASSALLAGSYNEQFF. In DNA form, the CDR3 reads TGTGCCAGCAGCGCCCTACTAGCGGGGAGCTACAATGAGCAGTTCTTC.

The genes are TRBV5-1 and TRBJ2-2; 7 bases agree with TRBD2. Trimming cost V 0 bases and J 0 bases; bases outside gene matches: 5. The CDR3 runs 17 residues. The germline CDR1 and CDR2 sequences are SGHRS and YFSETQ. CDR3 coding DNA: TGCGCCAGCAGCTTGGGTCCCGGGGGGTCGAACACCGGGGAGCTGTTTTTT. Protein: CASSLGPGGSNTGELFF.